This T cell receptor (beta chain) was observed in a study of blood T cell repertoires in COVID-19. Study as a whole: Material from acute and convalescent COVID-19 was sourced from the United States, Italy and Spain. The cDNA or gDNA used as material had been derived from T cells, B-cell-depleted T cells, or PBMCs.

CDR3 size: 16 residues. The V gene end was trimmed by 0 bases and the J gene end by 10 bases; junction bases not matched to a gene: 14. Germline V gene lookup returns CDR1 LGHNA and CDR2 YNFKEQ. This clone was seen a few times. Per the original methods: Scientists estimated how many nucleated cells there were by amplifying reference gene primers. Only in-frame clones appear in the TCRdb table, and some are missing; sequencing was by immunoSEQ multiplex PCR. The V and J calls and the clone size are those of that table, but D and trimming were determined from the DNA. The table records 55,000 to 90,000 clones, 88% of them present only once.

Sample: peripheral blood. This sequence originates from a human donor in a cohort sampled during active COVID-19. The chain is built from TRBV4-2 and TRBJ2-7; TRBD2 aligns across 8 bases. The CDR3 region is CASSQDLETSVTRQYF. The DNA of the CDR3 is TGTGCCAGCAGCCAAGATTTGGAGACTAGCGTTACGCGCCAGTACTTC.